This T cell receptor beta chain was identified in a study of T cell repertoires in cytomegalovirus infection. Study overall: CMV infection and matching HLA type were both indicated by public TCR beta signatures.

Comments on this clonotype: What it binds is unknown.

MiXCR was run by TCRdb on the reads, yielding one entry per CDR3 protein. The table includes around 490,000 distinct CDR3 sequences, around 27% detected once. Whole-study findings and limits: Carriers of CMV plus the relevant HLA were identified by cumulative public TCR beta family frequency. What dominated the ex vivo response were HLA-C-restricted CMV-specific TCR beta clonotypes.

V was pared by 2 bases and J by 5 bases, with 10 bases of the junction left unmatched. The CDR3 extends over 16 amino acids. Specimen: PBMCs. This receptor was taken from a human donor in good health (CMV status not recorded). Some clones in this sample may be carry-over from other donors' samples. J is TRBJ2-5 and V is TRBV12-3 or TRBV12-4, with 8 bases that match TRBD2. The CDR3 region is CASSLSSSGGIETQYF. CDR3 nucleotides: TGTGCCAGCAGTTTAAGTAGTTCGGGAGGGATTGAGACCCAGTACTTC.